These 17 T cell receptor beta chains were all obtained from the same sample, sequenced in a study of T cell responses to AZD1222 COVID-19 vaccine (dated by TCRdb to the early 2020s). The method was the immunoSEQ multiplex PCR assay. Entries here come from immuneACCESS through TCRdb and include only in-frame sequences with V and J called. Some clones fail to appear in such tables; in the studies checked, an unresolved V gene covers under half of the shortfall, and the cause of the remainder is unknown. Counted in this sample were fewer than 200,000 clones; approximately 90% of them appeared once. The ten top clones hold around 3% of the sample. The intended sense of this specimen's time point label: baseline before first vaccination. Here the sequenced sample was peripheral blood, taken on day 0 of AZD1222 vaccination. Receptors originate from an adult in good health.

The table lists this clone with a count of one. The CDR3 coding sequence is TGTGCCAGCAGCTCTCCTGGGGGGAGCGGGGGCAACTCCTACGAGCAGTACTTC. Translated, it gives CASSSPGGSGGNSYEQYF. The V gene is TRBV7-2, the J gene TRBJ2-7, with 8 bases that match TRBD2. Germline CDR1 and CDR2: SGHTA and FQGNSA. The CDR3 sequence is 18 residues long. Trimming took 4 bases from V and 0 from J; bases not matched to a gene: 14. The entire variable domain, with the rest obtained from reference TRBV7-2 and TRBJ2-7, is as follows: GAGVSQSPSNKVTEKGKDVELRCDPISGHTALYWYRQSLGQGLEFLIYFQGNSAPDKSGLPSDRFSAERTGGSVSTLTIQRTQQEDSAVYLCASSSPGGSGGNSYEQYFGPGTRLTVT.

This rearrangement joins TRBV5-5 to TRBJ1-3; D call uncertain. CDR1 is SGHKS, CDR2 YYEKEE, per germline (reference sequence). Between the trimmed V and J ends, which lost 0 bases and 0 bases, there was a span of 10 bases. This CDR3 has 16 amino acids. CDR3 bases: TGTGCCAGCAGCTTGGCAACAATCGACTCTGGAAACACCATATATTTT. It yields the protein CASSLATIDSGNTIYF.

This clone was seen only a few times. The sample has other DNA sequences that encode this CDR3 too. The chain is built from TRBV5-1 and TRBJ2-7; D is possibly TRBD1 (5 bases). The germline V gene encodes CDR1 SGHRS and CDR2 YFSETQ. The CDR3 extends over 13 amino acids. The V end lost 4 bases, the J end lost 4 bases, and 12 bases lay between the germline ends. CDR3: CASSLGRDYEQYF. CDR3 DNA sequence: TGCGCCAGCAGCCTGGGGCGAGATTACGAGCAGTACTTC.

The chain employs TRBV19 and TRBJ2-1, with 10 bases identical to TRBD2. This CDR3 comprises 13 residues. V trimming: 5 bases; J trimming: 8 bases; junction bases outside the gene matches: 3. Germline CDR1 LNHDA, CDR2 SQIVND (reference sequence). The CDR3 region has the DNA TGTGCCAGTAGTGCAGCGGGAGGGCATGAGCAGTTCTTC. The encoded protein is CASSAAGGHEQFF.

This chain links TRBV7-9 with TRBJ1-1; D uncertain. Germline assignment: CDR1 SEHNR and CDR2 FQNEAQ (reference sequence). This CDR3 is built from 14 residues. Trimming cost V 1 base and J 4 bases, with 10 bases left between them. The CDR3 spells CASSLGTSTTEAFF. The CDR3 DNA is TGTGCCAGCAGCTTAGGGACCTCAACCACTGAAGCTTTCTTT.

This chain connects TRBV20-1 to TRBJ1-1; a weak D match, TRBD1 (5 bases). Germline V lookup: CDR1 DFQATT, CDR2 SNEGSKA (reference sequence). The CDR3 runs to 15 residues. Between the trimmed V and J ends, which lost 3 bases and 0 bases, there was a span of 14 bases. The CDR3, as DNA: TGCAGTGCTAGTATGCCAGGGCGGATGAACACTGAAGCTTTCTTT. Translated, it gives CSASMPGRMNTEAFF.

V usage is TRBV29-1 and J usage is TRBJ1-5; TRBD1 matches 9 bases. Germline V lookup: CDR1 SQVTM, CDR2 ANQGSEA. CDR3 size: 19 residues. Losses at the gene ends were 5 bases for V and 3 bases for J; bases not matched to a gene: 20. The CDR3 loop is CSVKIRDRVPPGNNQPQHF. The CDR3 nucleotides are TGCAGCGTTAAAATCCGGGACAGGGTCCCACCCGGAAACAATCAGCCCCAGCATTTT.

Comment on this clone: Other DNA sequences in the same sample also yield this CDR3. The V and J genes are TRBV29-1 and TRBJ1-1; weak D call: TRBD1 (5 bases). This CDR3 is built from 12 residues. V was trimmed by 6 bases and J by 1 base, leaving 9 bases between them. Germline loops: CDR1 SQVTM, CDR2 ANQGSEA. CDR3 loop: CSVGGGNTEAFF. CDR3 coding DNA: TGCAGCGTGGGCGGGGGGAACACTGAAGCTTTCTTT.

This clone was observed once. V and J are TRBV5-1 and TRBJ2-7; tentative D call: TRBD2 (6 bases). With 3 bases removed from V and 5 bases from J, the gap between germline ends came to 24 bases. This CDR3 has 17 residues. Looked up from germline, CDR1 is SGHRS and CDR2 is YFSETQ. In DNA form, the CDR3 reads TGCGCCAGCAGCTCCCCTGAAATTCGGCTAGGAGGGAACGAGCAGTACTTC. Translated: CASSSPEIRLGGNEQYF.

The chain employs TRBV5-4 and TRBJ2-5; D remains unclear. There are 11 residues in the CDR3. Germline assignment: CDR1 SGHNT and CDR2 YYREEE (reference sequence). The germline V and J ends were trimmed by 4 bases and 1 base, with 2 bases remaining between them. Here the CDR3 reads CASSAQETQYF. CDR3 sequence (DNA): TGTGCCAGCAGCGCCCAAGAGACCCAGTACTTC.

V and J are TRBV5-4 and TRBJ2-1; no clear D gene. This CDR3 is 12 amino acids long. Per the germline V gene, CDR1 is SGHNT and CDR2 is YYREEE (reference sequence). V was cut by 0 bases and J by 8 bases, with 6 bases left in between. The CDR3 spells CASSLGVDEQFF. The CDR3 DNA sequence: TGTGCCAGCAGCTTGGGAGTGGATGAGCAGTTCTTC.

This chain links TRBV7-8 with TRBJ2-7; D may be TRBD1 (5 bases). CDR3 length: 13 amino acids. Germline values: CDR1 SGHVS, CDR2 FQNEAQ. The V end was cut by 5 bases, the J end by 3 bases, with 11 bases between. CDR3 nucleotide sequence: TGTGCCAGCAGCCTAGGGGCCGGCTACGAGCAGTACTTC. Amino acid sequence: CASSLGAGYEQYF.

The chain recombines TRBV10-3 with TRBJ2-3; D is perhaps TRBD2 (6 bases). The length of the CDR3 is 14 residues. The V and J ends lost 3 bases and 3 bases respectively, with 10 bases between them. Per germline, CDR1 ENHRY and CDR2 SYGVKD. CDR3 nucleotide sequence: TGTGCCATCAGTGACAGGGCGGGAACAGATACGCAGTATTTT. Amino acid sequence: CAISDRAGTDTQYF.

The V call is TRBV2, the J call TRBJ2-1; D gene unclear. The CDR3 extends over 13 amino acids. CDR1 and CDR2 (germline): SNHLY, FYNNEI. V was clipped by 7 bases and J by 8 bases, with 15 bases between them. The CDR3 reads CASKLDGRHEQFF. Here the CDR3 DNA reads TGTGCCAGCAAGTTGGACGGAAGGCATGAGCAGTTCTTC.

V is TRBV6-5 and J is TRBJ2-7, with D perhaps assigned TRBD1 or TRBD2 (6 bases each). The CDR3 sequence is 16 residues long. Trimming shortened V by 0 bases and J by 0 bases, and 12 bases separated the two germline ends. Germline V gene data show CDR1 as MNHEY and CDR2 as SVGAGI. This chain's CDR3 is CASSYSGGTSSYEQYF. CDR3 DNA: TGTGCCAGCAGTTACTCAGGGGGGACGAGCTCCTACGAGCAGTACTTC.

The chain links TRBV6-1 to TRBJ2-2; D remains ambiguous. The ends were cut back, 1 base at V and 8 bases at J, with 17 bases in the middle. CDR1 MNHNS and CDR2 SASEGT come from the germline V gene. The CDR3 has 16 residues. The CDR3 here is CASSEDPQALWGELFF. CDR3 in DNA: TGTGCCAGCAGTGAAGATCCCCAAGCTCTCTGGGGGGAGCTGTTTTTT.

This rearrangement joins TRBV4-2 to TRBJ2-5; D ambiguous. Per germline, CDR1 LGHNA and CDR2 YNFKEQ. The CDR3 extends over 15 amino acids. The V gene lost 0 bases and the J gene lost 1 base, with 9 bases spanning the gap. The CDR3, as DNA: TGTGCCAGCAGCCAAGAATTCACACCCCAAGAGACCCAGTACTTC. This translates into CASSQEFTPQETQYF.